This TCR beta chain was found in a study of follicular helper T cells after annual influenza vaccination. As for time point: 2015-2016 season, pre-vaccination. This CDR3 region has 19 residues. TCRB sequencing was done at Survey resolution level. This table comes from immunoSEQ multiplex PCR, and its TCRdb copy is limited to in-frame clones, with some not included. Here the sample spans more than 8,000 clones, over 80% being singletons. As regards this clone: Its antigen is still unknown.

Study findings and constraints: Day 7 ICOS+CD38+ clones were most often found later in ICOS-CD38- cTfh cells. Yearly vaccinations repeatedly recalled conserved clonotypes in ICOS+CD38+ cTfh.

The chain joins TRBV1 to TRBJ2-5; the table's D call, TRBD2, has no DNA check behind it. TRBV1 is an annotated pseudogene. The source is an adult who received the influenza vaccine. Sample: CXCR5+ CD38- circulating T follicular helper cells from blood, taken on the day of influenza vaccination. Specified subset: circulating Tfh, non-naive CD4+CXCR5+PD-1+ (ICOS+CD38+ or ICOS-CD38-). The CDR3 nucleotides are TGCACCAGCAGCCAAGAAGGAGTTCTCGATAGACTAATTAAAGAGACCCAGTACTTC. Translated, it gives CTSSQEGVLDRLIKETQYF.